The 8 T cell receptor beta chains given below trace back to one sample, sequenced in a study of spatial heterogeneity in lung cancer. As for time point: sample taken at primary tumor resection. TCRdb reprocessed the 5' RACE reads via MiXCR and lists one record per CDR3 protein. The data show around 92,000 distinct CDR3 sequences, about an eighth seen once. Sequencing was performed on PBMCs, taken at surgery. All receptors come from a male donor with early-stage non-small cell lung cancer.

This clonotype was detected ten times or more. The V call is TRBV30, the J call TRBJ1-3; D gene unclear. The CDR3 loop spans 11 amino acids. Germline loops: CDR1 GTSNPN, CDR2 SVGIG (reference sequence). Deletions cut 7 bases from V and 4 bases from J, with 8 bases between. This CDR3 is CAYGRGNTIYF. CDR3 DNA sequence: TGTGCCTACGGGCGCGGAAACACCATATATTTT. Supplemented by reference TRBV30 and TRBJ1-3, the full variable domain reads SQTIHQWPATLVQPVGSPLSLECTVEGTSNPNLYWYRQAAGRGLQLLFYSVGIGQISSEVPQNLSASRPQDRQFILSSKKLLLSDSGFYLCAYGRGNTIYFGEGSWLTVV.

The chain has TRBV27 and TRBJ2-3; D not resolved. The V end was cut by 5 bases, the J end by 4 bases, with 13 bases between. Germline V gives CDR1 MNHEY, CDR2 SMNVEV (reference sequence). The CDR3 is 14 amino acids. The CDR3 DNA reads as TGTGCCAGCAGTCGAGGCTATAGGTCAGATACGCAGTATTTT. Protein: CASSRGYRSDTQYF.

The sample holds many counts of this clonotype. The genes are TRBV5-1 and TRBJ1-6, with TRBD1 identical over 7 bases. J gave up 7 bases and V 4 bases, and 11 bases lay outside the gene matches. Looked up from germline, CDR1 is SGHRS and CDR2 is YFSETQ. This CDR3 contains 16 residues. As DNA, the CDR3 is TGCGCCAGCAGCCCCAGTCTTGGGACAGCCAATTCACCCCTCCACTTT. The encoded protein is CASSPSLGTANSPLHF.

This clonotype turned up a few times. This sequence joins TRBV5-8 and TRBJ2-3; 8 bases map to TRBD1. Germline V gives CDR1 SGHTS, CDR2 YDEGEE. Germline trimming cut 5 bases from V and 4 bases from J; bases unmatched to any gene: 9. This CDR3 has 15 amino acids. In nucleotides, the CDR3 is TGTGCCAGCAGATTCGACAGGGGCCATCCAGATACGCAGTATTTT. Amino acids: CASRFDRGHPDTQYF.

The CDR3 nucleotides are TGTGCCAGTAGTATTTTCGGCAGGAGCTCCTACAATGAGCAGTTCTTC. It specifies CASSIFGRSSYNEQFF. V usage is TRBV19 and J usage is TRBJ2-1; D not certain. The CDR3 runs 16 residues. Germline lookup yields CDR1 LNHDA and CDR2 SQIVND (reference sequence). Trimming stripped 3 bases from V and 0 bases from J, with 12 bases between. Full variable domain (remainder filled in from reference TRBV19 and TRBJ2-1): DGGITQSPKYLFRKEGQNVTLSCEQNLNHDAMYWYRQDPGQGLRLIYYSQIVNDFQKGDIAEGYSVSREKKESFPLTVTSAQKNPTAFYLCASSIFGRSSYNEQFFGPGTRLTVL.

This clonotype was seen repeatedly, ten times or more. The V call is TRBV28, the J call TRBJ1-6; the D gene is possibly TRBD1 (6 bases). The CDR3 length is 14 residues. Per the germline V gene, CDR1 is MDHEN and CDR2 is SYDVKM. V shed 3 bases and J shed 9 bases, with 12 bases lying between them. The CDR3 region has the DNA TGTGCCAGCAGTTTTCAGGGGTCACCTTCACCCCTCCACTTT. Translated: CASSFQGSPSPLHF. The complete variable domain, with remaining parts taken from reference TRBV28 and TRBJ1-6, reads DVKVTQSSRYLVKRTGEKVFLECVQDMDHENMFWYRQDPGLGLRLIYFSYDVKMKEKGDIPEGYSVSREKKERFSLILESASTNQTSMYLCASSFQGSPSPLHFGNGTRLTVT.

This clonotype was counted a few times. CDR3 protein: CASSHQYRAANEKLFF. The CDR3 coding sequence is TGTGCCAGCAGCCATCAATACAGGGCGGCGAATGAAAAACTGTTTTTT. The chain carries TRBV28 and TRBJ1-4, with D possibly matching TRBD1 (6 bases). With 6 bases removed from V and 5 bases from J, the gap between germline ends came to 19 bases. The CDR3 loop spans 16 amino acids. CDR1 is MDHEN and CDR2 is SYDVKM in the germline V gene.

The CDR3 sequence: CASSGRTAYSNQPQHF. In DNA form, the CDR3 reads TGTGCCAGCAGCGGACGGACGGCCTATAGCAATCAGCCCCAGCATTTT. The gene calls are TRBV7-2 and TRBJ1-5; no clear D. The V end was cut by 5 bases, the J end by 0 bases, with 14 bases between. The CDR3 extends over 16 amino acids. CDR1 is SGHTA, CDR2 FQGNSA, per germline.